The T cell receptor (beta chain) under discussion was sequenced for a study of blood T cell repertoires in COVID-19. About the research overall: Sources were T cells, B-cell-depleted T cells, or PBMCs; the material itself was cDNA or gDNA.

Sequencing used immunoSEQ multiplex PCR; TCRdb keeps in-frame clones, though not all of them. Among about 200,000 clones listed, about nine tenths were seen once. The CDR3 has 13 residues. With 8 bases removed from V and 10 bases from J, the gap between germline ends came to 15 bases. Germline CDR1 SEHNR, CDR2 FQNEAQ (reference sequence). This sequence was found in a man aged 80 or over with acute or convalescent COVID-19. The sample taken for sequencing was peripheral blood. The chain links TRBV7-9 to TRBJ1-6; D unresolved. In nucleotides, the CDR3 is TGTGCCAGCCACCCCTCGGGAAGATCACCCCTCCACTTT. This translates into CASHPSGRSPLHF.